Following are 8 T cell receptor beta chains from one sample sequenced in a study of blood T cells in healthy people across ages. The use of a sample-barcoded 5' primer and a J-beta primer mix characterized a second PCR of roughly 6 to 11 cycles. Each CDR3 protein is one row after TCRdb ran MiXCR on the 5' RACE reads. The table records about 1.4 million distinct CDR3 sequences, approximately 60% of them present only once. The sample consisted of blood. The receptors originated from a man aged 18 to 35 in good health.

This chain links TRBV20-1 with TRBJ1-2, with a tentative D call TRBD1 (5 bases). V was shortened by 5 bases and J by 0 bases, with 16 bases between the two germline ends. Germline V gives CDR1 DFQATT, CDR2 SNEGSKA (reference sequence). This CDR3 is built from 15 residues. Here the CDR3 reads CSAPGYRRANYGYTF. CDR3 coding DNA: TGCAGTGCTCCGGGGTACAGGAGAGCTAACTATGGCTACACCTTC.

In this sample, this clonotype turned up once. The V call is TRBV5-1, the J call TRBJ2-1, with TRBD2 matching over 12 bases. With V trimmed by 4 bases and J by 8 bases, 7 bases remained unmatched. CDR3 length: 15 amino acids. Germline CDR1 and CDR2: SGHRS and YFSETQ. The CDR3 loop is CASSIGLAGHDEQFF. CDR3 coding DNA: TGCGCCAGCAGCATTGGACTAGCGGGGCATGATGAGCAGTTCTTC.

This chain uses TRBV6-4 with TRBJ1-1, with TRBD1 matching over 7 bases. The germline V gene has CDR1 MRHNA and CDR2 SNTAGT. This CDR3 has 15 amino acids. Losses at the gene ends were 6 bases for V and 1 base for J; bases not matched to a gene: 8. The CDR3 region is CASRDRGGPNTEAFF. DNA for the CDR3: TGTGCCAGCAGAGACAGAGGGGGCCCGAACACTGAAGCTTTCTTT.

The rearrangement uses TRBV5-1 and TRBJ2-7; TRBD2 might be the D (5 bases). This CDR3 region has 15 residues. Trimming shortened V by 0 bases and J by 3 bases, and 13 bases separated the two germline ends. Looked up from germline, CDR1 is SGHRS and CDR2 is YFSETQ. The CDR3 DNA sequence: TGCGCCAGCAGCTTGGAATCCCTAGCCGGCTACGAGCAGTACTTC. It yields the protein CASSLESLAGYEQYF. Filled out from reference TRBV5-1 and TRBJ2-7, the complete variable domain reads KAGVTQTPRYLIKTRGQQVTLSCSPISGHRSVSWYQQTPGQGLQFLFEYFSETQRNKGNFPGRFSGRQFSNSRSEMNVSTLELGDSALYLCASSLESLAGYEQYFGPGTRLTVT.

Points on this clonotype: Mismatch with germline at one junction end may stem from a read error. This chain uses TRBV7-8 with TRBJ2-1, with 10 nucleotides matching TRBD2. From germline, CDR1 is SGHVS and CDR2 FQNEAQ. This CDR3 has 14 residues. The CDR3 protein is CASSLAGAANEQFF. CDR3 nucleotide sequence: TGTGCCAGCAGCCTAGCGGGAGCTGCTAATGAGCAGTTCTTC.

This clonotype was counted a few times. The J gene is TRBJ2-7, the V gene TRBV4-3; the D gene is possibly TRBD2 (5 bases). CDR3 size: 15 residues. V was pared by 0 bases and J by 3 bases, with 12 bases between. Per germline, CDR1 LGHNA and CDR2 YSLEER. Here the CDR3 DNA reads TGCGCCAGCAGCCAAGAAACCCCGGGGATCTACGAGCAGTACTTC. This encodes CASSQETPGIYEQYF.

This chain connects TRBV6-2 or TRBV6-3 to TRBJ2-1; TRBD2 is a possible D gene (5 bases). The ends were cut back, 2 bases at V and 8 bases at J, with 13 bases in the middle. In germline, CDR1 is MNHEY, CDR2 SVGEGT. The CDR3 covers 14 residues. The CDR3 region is CASSYGSLADEQFF. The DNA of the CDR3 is TGTGCCAGCAGTTACGGGAGCCTCGCGGATGAGCAGTTCTTC.

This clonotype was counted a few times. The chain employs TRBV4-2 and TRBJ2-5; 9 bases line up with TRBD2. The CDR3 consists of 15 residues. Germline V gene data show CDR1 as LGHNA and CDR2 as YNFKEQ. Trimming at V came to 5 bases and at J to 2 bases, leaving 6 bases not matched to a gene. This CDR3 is CASSSQTSGQETQYF. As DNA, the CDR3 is TGTGCCAGCAGCTCGCAGACTAGCGGACAAGAGACCCAGTACTTC.